These 28 T cell receptor beta chains came from one sample sequenced in a study of cytomegalovirus exposure and HLA in healthy donors. PCR used 60 Vbeta primers and 13 Jbeta primers. TCRdb's table, derived via immunoSEQ multiplex PCR, lists solely in-frame clones and lacks some. The data show 80,000 to 95,000 clones, and the top ten clones hold about 16%. The sequenced sample consisted of PBMCs. The receptors come from a man between 45 and 60 years old in good health and CMV-seropositive.

V and J are TRBV4-3 and TRBJ2-1; weak D call: TRBD2 (6 bases). Trimming stripped 1 base from V and 10 bases from J, with 17 bases between. The CDR3 extends over 15 amino acids. CDR1 and CDR2 from the germline V gene are LGHNA and YSLEER. The CDR3 is CASSQVGGRSFEQFF. The DNA of the CDR3 is TGCGCCAGCAGCCAAGTAGGAGGGAGATCTTTCGAGCAGTTCTTC.

V and J are TRBV4-1 and TRBJ2-1, with 13 bases fitting TRBD2. The trim removed 4 bases at V and 6 bases at J, leaving 6 bases unmatched. Germline CDR1 and CDR2: MGHRA and YSYEKL. This CDR3 has 16 residues. The CDR3 bases are TGCGCCAGCAGCCTTGGACTAGCGGGAGTGGGCAATGAGCAGTTCTTC. This codes for CASSLGLAGVGNEQFF.

This chain uses TRBV30 with TRBJ2-2, with D unresolved. The CDR3 is 14 amino acids. CDR1 is GTSNPN and CDR2 is SVGIG in the germline V gene (reference sequence). Trimming removed 1 base at V and 4 bases at J, with 10 bases between. The DNA of the CDR3 is TGTGCCTGGAGTGAACCGGGTAGCACCGGGGAGCTGTTTTTT. It is translated as CAWSEPGSTGELFF. The variable domain in full, with the rest retrieved from reference TRBV30 and TRBJ2-2, is SQTIHQWPATLVQPVGSPLSLECTVEGTSNPNLYWYRQAAGRGLQLLFYSVGIGQISSEVPQNLSASRPQDRQFILSSKKLLLSDSGFYLCAWSEPGSTGELFFGEGSRLTVL.

This chain links TRBV6-4 with TRBJ2-5; TRBD1 agrees at 9 bases. Germline V gives CDR1 MRHNA, CDR2 SNTAGT. V was clipped by 2 bases and J by 2 bases; unmatched bases: 6. The CDR3 consists of 16 residues. In DNA, the CDR3 is TGTGCCAGCAGTGACCGGGACAGGGACTATCAAGAGACCCAGTACTTC. The encoded protein is CASSDRDRDYQETQYF.

The chain combines TRBV5-8 with TRBJ2-7, with 13 bases matching TRBD2. Germline V gene sequence: CDR1 SGHTS, CDR2 YDEGEE. The CDR3 consists of 16 residues. Trimming took 5 bases from V and 4 from J; bases not matched to a gene: 9. In nucleotides, the CDR3 is TGTGCCAGCAGGCGACCACTAGCGGGAGGGCCATACGAGCAGTACTTC. Its protein product is CASRRPLAGGPYEQYF.

The chain recombines TRBV18 with TRBJ1-2, with 9 bases that match TRBD1. This CDR3 is built from 15 residues. V lost 3 bases, J lost 5 bases, and 7 bases stayed unmatched. The germline V gene has CDR1 KGHSH and CDR2 LQKENI. The CDR3, as DNA: TGTGCCAGCTCACCTGGCGAAGGACAGGGGTATGGCTACACCTTC. Translating gives CASSPGEGQGYGYTF.

The chain recombines TRBV2 with TRBJ2-7, with TRBD1 as a possible D gene (6 bases). The V end lost 8 bases, the J end lost 2 bases, and 13 bases lay between the germline ends. The germline gives CDR1 SNHLY, CDR2 FYNNEI. This CDR3 region has 13 residues. The CDR3 DNA follows: TGTGCCAGCGGGACACATATCGCCTACGAGCAGTACGTC. Translating it yields CASGTHIAYEQYV.

This chain uses TRBV9 with TRBJ1-1; D remains ambiguous. This CDR3 has 15 amino acids. Germline V gives CDR1 SGDLS, CDR2 YYNGEE. Trimming pared 4 bases from V and 4 bases from J, leaving 17 bases between. This CDR3 is CASSPSGVGGTEAFF. The CDR3 DNA is TGTGCCAGCAGCCCCTCCGGGGTCGGCGGCACTGAAGCTTTCTTT.

J is TRBJ1-3 and V is TRBV19; TRBD1 aligns across 8 bases. This CDR3 has 13 residues. The V segment lost 7 bases and the J segment 8 bases; nucleotides outside the gene matches: 7. The germline gives CDR1 LNHDA, CDR2 SQIVND (reference sequence). The CDR3 here is CASNDRGGDTIYF. CDR3 bases: TGTGCCAGTAACGACAGGGGCGGAGACACCATATATTTT.

The chain has TRBV11-1 and TRBJ2-3, with 11 nucleotides matching TRBD2. V dropped 5 bases and J dropped 0; count of bases not matched to a gene: 10. The CDR3 runs 18 residues. Germline V gene sequence: CDR1 SGHAT, CDR2 FQDESV (reference sequence). The CDR3 loop reads CASSPLAGAAPSTDTQYF. In nucleotides, the CDR3 is TGTGCCAGCAGCCCACTAGCGGGAGCCGCACCTAGCACAGATACGCAGTATTTT.

The chain links TRBV11-3 to TRBJ1-3; no definite D call. CDR1 and CDR2 (germline): SGHNT, YENEEA. This CDR3 is 16 amino acids long. The V end was cut by 2 bases, the J end by 0 bases, with 11 bases between. The CDR3 spells CASSLNAGFSGNTIYF. Here the CDR3 DNA reads TGTGCCAGCAGCTTAAATGCGGGATTCTCTGGAAACACCATATATTTT.

CDR3 sequence reads: CASLQRQGNNEQFF. In DNA form, the CDR3 reads TGTGCCAGCCTTCAAAGACAGGGGAATAATGAGCAGTTCTTC. This rearrangement joins TRBV6-5 to TRBJ2-1; 8 nucleotides line up with TRBD1. Losses at the gene ends were 8 bases for V and 7 bases for J; bases not matched to a gene: 10. The V gene's germline CDR1 is MNHEY and CDR2 SVGAGI. The CDR3 sequence is 14 residues long.

The V and J genes are TRBV18 and TRBJ1-6, with D possibly TRBD1 on 5 matching bases. There are 15 residues in the CDR3. Germline V gene data show CDR1 as KGHSH and CDR2 as LQKENI. V dropped 2 bases and J dropped 9 bases, with 14 bases sitting between them. CDR3 in DNA: TGTGCCAGCTCACCATCGCAGGGATCAGGTTCACCCCTCCACTTT. Amino acids: CASSPSQGSGSPLHF. Full variable domain (rest looked up from reference TRBV18 and TRBJ1-6): NAGVMQNPRHLVRRRGQEARLRCSPMKGHSHVYWYRQLPEEGLKFMVYLQKENIIDESGMPKERFSAEFPKEGPSILRIQQVVRGDSAAYFCASSPSQGSGSPLHFGNGTRLTVT.

The chain has TRBV4-2 and TRBJ2-2, with D possibly being TRBD2 (5 bases). V was clipped by 2 bases and J by 6 bases, with 13 bases between them. The CDR3 totals 15 residues. CDR1 is LGHNA and CDR2 is YNFKEQ in the germline V gene. The CDR3 coding sequence is TGTGCCAGCAGCCAATCGTGGGAGAGGGCCGGGGAGCTGTTTTTT. This encodes CASSQSWERAGELFF.

The gene calls are TRBV5-1 and TRBJ2-7, with 9 bases identical to TRBD2. V lost 7 bases and J lost 3; bases outside the gene matches: 11. There are 15 residues in the CDR3. Germline V lookup: CDR1 SGHRS, CDR2 YFSETQ. CDR3 coding DNA: TGCGCCAGCGGACTTGGCGGTAGCGGGGGCTACGAGCAGTACTTC. It translates to CASGLGGSGGYEQYF.

The chain carries TRBV4-1 and TRBJ1-2, with TRBD1 matching over 9 bases. This CDR3 is built from 14 residues. With 1 base clipped from V and 3 bases from J, the junction kept 0 bases outside the gene matches. Germline V CDR1 and CDR2: MGHRA, YSYEKL. The DNA for the CDR3 is TGCGCCAGCAGCCAAGGGGACAGGGACTATGGCTACACCTTC. It is translated as CASSQGDRDYGYTF.

J is TRBJ2-1 and V is TRBV30; 9 bases align to TRBD2. The CDR3 covers 15 residues. Germline lookup yields CDR1 GTSNPN and CDR2 SVGIG (reference sequence). The junction had 3 bases not matched to a gene; V was cut back by 1 base and J by 2 bases. This chain's CDR3 is CAWSGLAGTYNEQFF. CDR3 sequence (DNA): TGTGCCTGGAGTGGCCTAGCGGGGACCTACAATGAGCAGTTCTTC. Combining the CDR3 with reference TRBV30 and TRBJ2-1 gives the whole variable domain SQTIHQWPATLVQPVGSPLSLECTVEGTSNPNLYWYRQAAGRGLQLLFYSVGIGQISSEVPQNLSASRPQDRQFILSSKKLLLSDSGFYLCAWSGLAGTYNEQFFGPGTRLTVL.

The chain combines TRBV10-1 with TRBJ1-1; 10 positions agree with TRBD1. Trimming cost V 8 bases and J 6 bases; bases outside gene matches: 6. The CDR3 loop spans 13 amino acids. Germline V CDR1 and CDR2: WNHNN, SYGVQD (reference sequence). The CDR3 bases are TGCGCCAGCCGGCCGGGACAGGGGTCTGAAGCTTTCTTT. Translation gives CASRPGQGSEAFF.

The chain is built from TRBV30 and TRBJ1-5; a weak D match, TRBD1 (5 bases). Trimming pared 1 base from V and 5 bases from J, leaving 6 bases between. CDR3 length equals 12 residues. The V gene's germline CDR1 is GTSNPN and CDR2 SVGIG (reference sequence). CDR3 protein: CAWSGQHQPQHF. The CDR3 region has the DNA TGTGCCTGGAGTGGACAGCATCAGCCCCAGCATTTT.

The chain couples TRBV6-6 to TRBJ2-4, with D hard to call. CDR3 length equals 14 residues. The V end was cut by 8 bases, the J end by 0 bases, with 11 bases between. Germline assignment: CDR1 MNHNY and CDR2 SVGAGI (reference sequence). CDR3: CASFSALAKNIQYF. The CDR3 region has the DNA TGTGCCAGCTTCTCTGCGCTAGCCAAAAACATTCAGTACTTC.

Written as DNA, the CDR3 is TGTGCCAGCAGCTTAGCCGGGGTTGAGGAGCAGTTCTTC. Amino acids: CASSLAGVEEQFF. The chain couples TRBV7-6 to TRBJ2-1, with TRBD2 as a possible D gene (5 bases). The V gene lost 0 bases and the J gene lost 10 bases, with 10 bases spanning the gap. This CDR3 contains 13 residues. Germline lookup yields CDR1 SGHVS and CDR2 FNYEAQ.

The J gene is TRBJ2-7, the V gene TRBV18, with 11 bases identical to TRBD1. There are 17 residues in the CDR3. Germline V gene sequence: CDR1 KGHSH, CDR2 LQKENI. The trim removed 3 bases at V and 0 bases at J, leaving 7 bases unmatched. The CDR3 DNA sequence: TGTGCCAGCTCACCCGGAGGGGGACAGGGGGACTCCTACGAGCAGTACGTC. This encodes CASSPGGGQGDSYEQYV.

The rearrangement joins TRBV7-6 to TRBJ1-2, with D unclear. V lost 5 bases and J lost 6, with 19 bases in between. The CDR3 has 15 residues. Germline CDR1 and CDR2: SGHVS and FNYEAQ. CDR3 amino acids: CASSPYTLGRNGYTF. CDR3 DNA: TGTGCCAGCAGCCCCTACACGTTGGGCAGGAATGGCTACACCTTC.

The chain combines TRBV27 with TRBJ1-1, with a tentative D call TRBD1 (5 bases). Trimming pared 4 bases from V and 6 bases from J, leaving 18 bases between. CDR3 length equals 15 residues. Per germline, CDR1 MNHEY and CDR2 SMNVEV (reference sequence). The CDR3 here is CASSSVLQGWAEAFF. Here the CDR3 DNA reads TGTGCCAGCAGTTCTGTTTTGCAGGGATGGGCTGAAGCTTTCTTT.

This sequence joins TRBV5-8 and TRBJ2-2; D call uncertain. The germline V gene encodes CDR1 SGHTS and CDR2 YDEGEE. Trimming pared 8 bases from V and 3 bases from J, leaving 14 bases between. The CDR3 loop spans 14 amino acids. CDR3 DNA: TGTGCCAGTGGGCACGCGAGTTACACCGGGGAGCTGTTTTTT. Protein: CASGHASYTGELFF. Looking up the rest from reference TRBV5-8 and TRBJ2-2 gives the full variable domain: EAGVTQSPTHLIKTRGQQATLRCSPISGHTSVYWYQQALGLGLQFLLWYDEGEERNRGNFPPRFSGRQFPNYSSELNVNALELEDSALYLCASGHASYTGELFFGEGSRLTVL.

This chain links TRBV15 with TRBJ2-5; perhaps TRBD2 as D (6 bases). CDR1 is LNHNV, CDR2 YYDKDF, per germline (reference sequence). The CDR3 contains 15 residues. V was trimmed by 3 bases and J by 4 bases, leaving 15 bases between them. The CDR3 sequence is CATSSSRDLGETQYF. As DNA, the CDR3 is TGTGCCACCAGCAGCTCCAGGGACTTAGGAGAGACCCAGTACTTC.

V usage is TRBV9 and J usage is TRBJ1-1; TRBD1 matches 9 bases. This CDR3 comprises 17 residues. After removal of 6 bases from V and 3 bases from J, the junction contained 15 bases not matched to a gene. Per the germline V gene, CDR1 is SGDLS and CDR2 is YYNGEE. In DNA, the CDR3 is TGTGCCAGCACCTATAATCCCACAGGGGGCATCGACACTGAAGCTTTCTTT. It encodes CASTYNPTGGIDTEAFF.

The chain recombines TRBV20-1 with TRBJ1-1, with 8 bases that match TRBD1. There are 11 residues in the CDR3. Trimming at V came to 3 bases and at J to 11 bases, leaving 5 bases not matched to a gene. CDR1 and CDR2 from the germline V gene are DFQATT and SNEGSKA (reference sequence). For the CDR3, the DNA is TGCAGTGCTAGGGACAGGGTAGAGGCTTTCTTT. It codes for CSARDRVEAFF.